Shown below are 3 T cell receptor beta chains from a single sample sequenced in a study of cytotoxic CD8 clonotypes in ibrutinib-treated CLL. TCRdb keeps only in-frame clones here, not all; method: immunoSEQ multiplex PCR. The sample lists over 200,000 clones; 79% were seen once. Sequencing was performed on PBMCs, taken after 12 months of ibrutinib treatment. These receptors were obtained from a human donor with chronic lymphocytic leukemia.

The chain uses TRBV7-9 and TRBJ2-3; D may be TRBD1 (6 bases). The V gene's germline CDR1 is SEHNR and CDR2 FQNEAQ (reference sequence). V dropped 5 bases and J dropped 3 bases, with 18 bases sitting between them. CDR3 length: 16 amino acids. The CDR3 sequence: CASSPQGPERTDTQYF. CDR3 nucleotides: TGTGCCAGCAGCCCACAGGGCCCGGAGCGGACAGATACGCAGTATTTT.

This chain joins TRBV29-1 and TRBJ2-4, with D possibly TRBD1 on 6 matching bases. V was trimmed by 4 bases and J by 4 bases, leaving 8 bases between them. The CDR3 extends over 12 amino acids. Germline V gene sequence: CDR1 SQVTM, CDR2 ANQGSEA. The CDR3 bases are TGCAGCGTTGGGGGGCAAAAAAACATTCAGTACTTC. As protein: CSVGGQKNIQYF.

The J gene is TRBJ2-4, the V gene TRBV6-1, with D unclear. There are 14 residues in the CDR3. Germline CDR1 and CDR2: MNHNS and SASEGT. Trimming took off 6 bases at V and 8 bases at J, with 17 bases between the two ends. The CDR3 coding sequence is TGTGCCAGCAGGGAAAACGAGTCACCGGACATTCAGTACTTC. This sequence encodes CASRENESPDIQYF.